What follows are 26 T cell receptor beta chains derived from one specimen sequenced in a study of CD8+ T cells in alopecia areata. Sequencing relied on a cDNA template that was reverse transcribed from extracted RNA. The data were produced by immunoSEQ multiplex PCR, yet TCRdb's version contains in-frame clones alone and is incomplete. The data contain fewer than 250,000 clones, 50% to 60% of them singletons. Treatment described: oral pan-JAK inhibitor, 5-10 mg twice daily. The sample here was CD4+ T cells sorted from blood, taken at week 4, from a patient treated with tofacitinib. The receptors shown here come from a human donor with alopecia areata.

This chain links TRBV27 with TRBJ2-7; tentatively, D is TRBD2 (6 bases). The CDR3 spans 15 residues. From germline, CDR1 is MNHEY and CDR2 SMNVEV (reference sequence). V dropped 8 bases and J dropped 0 bases, with 17 bases sitting between them. The CDR3 nucleotides read TGTGCCAGCCAGACCTCGCGCGGGGTCTCCTACGAGCAGTACTTC. It codes for CASQTSRGVSYEQYF.

There are a few counts of this clone. The chain joins TRBV30 to TRBJ1-1, with 7 bases identical to TRBD1. The ends lost 3 bases at V and 7 bases at J; junction bases unmatched: 8. This CDR3 comprises 13 residues. Germline lookup yields CDR1 GTSNPN and CDR2 SVGIG (reference sequence). The CDR3 DNA reads TGTGCCTGGAGAACCGGGACAGCTTATGAAGCTTTCTTT. Its translation is CAWRTGTAYEAFF.

The chain is built from TRBV30 and TRBJ1-2; D may be TRBD1 (5 bases). Germline assignment: CDR1 GTSNPN and CDR2 SVGIG (reference sequence). This CDR3 has 11 amino acids. V was clipped by 0 bases and J by 7 bases, with 6 bases between them. CDR3 region: CAWSVGVGYTF. The CDR3 region has the DNA TGTGCCTGGAGTGTGGGGGTTGGCTACACCTTC.

The chain recombines TRBV14 with TRBJ1-2, with unresolved D. Trimming cost V 0 bases and J 3 bases, with 2 bases left between them. The CDR3 is 12 residues long. From germline, CDR1 is SGHDN and CDR2 FVKESK. CDR3 nucleotides: TGTGCCAGCAGCCAAGATTACTATGGCTACACCTTC. Its protein is CASSQDYYGYTF.

This clone came up a few times. This rearrangement joins TRBV30 to TRBJ1-2; D is possibly TRBD1 (6 bases). CDR1 and CDR2 (germline): GTSNPN, SVGIG (reference sequence). V lost 0 bases, J lost 7 bases, and 21 bases lay in between. The CDR3 is 16 residues long. CDR3 in DNA: TGTGCCTGGAGTGTACGGGGGGCCCGGGGAGGAATTGGCTACACCTTC. Protein sequence: CAWSVRGARGGIGYTF.

A note on this clone: Additional DNA sequences in this sample encode the identical CDR3. J is TRBJ2-1 and V is TRBV2; D is uncertain. Trimming cost V 0 bases and J 6 bases, with 3 bases left between them. The CDR3 consists of 12 residues. Germline CDR1 is SNHLY and CDR2 is FYNNEI. The CDR3 bases are TGTGCCAGCAGTGAAGCGGGCAATGAGCAGTTCTTC. It codes for CASSEAGNEQFF.

This clone has just a few counts. V is TRBV15 and J is TRBJ2-1; either TRBD1 or TRBD2 may supply D (5 bases each). Per the germline V gene, CDR1 is LNHNV and CDR2 is YYDKDF (reference sequence). Between the trimmed V and J ends, which lost 0 bases and 7 bases, there was a span of 13 bases. This CDR3 spans 15 amino acids. CDR3 loop: CATSRDSRGRNEQFF. Here the CDR3 DNA reads TGTGCCACCAGCAGAGATAGTCGGGGACGAAATGAGCAGTTCTTC.

The J gene is TRBJ2-3, the V gene TRBV4-1; D assignment may be TRBD1 or TRBD2 (5 bases each). This CDR3 has 16 amino acids. Germline CDR1 MGHRA, CDR2 YSYEKL. Between the trimmed V and J ends, which lost 0 bases and 6 bases, there was a span of 16 bases. The CDR3 region is CASSQESGPSLDTQYF. CDR3 bases: TGCGCCAGCAGCCAAGAATCGGGGCCCTCCTTGGATACGCAGTATTTT.

The chain carries TRBV6-5 and TRBJ2-7, with 10 nucleotides matching TRBD1. Per germline, CDR1 MNHEY and CDR2 SVGAGI. There are 14 residues in the CDR3. V shed 8 bases, J shed 5 bases, and the junction held 9 bases outside the gene matches. The chain's CDR3 is CASGERDRGNEQYF. The CDR3 nucleotides read TGTGCCAGCGGGGAGCGGGACAGGGGCAACGAGCAGTACTTC.

The CDR3 protein is CASSPTSGSVNEQFF. In DNA, the CDR3 is TGTGCCAGTAGTCCAACTAGCGGGAGTGTAAATGAGCAGTTCTTC. The chain carries TRBV19 and TRBJ2-1, with 11 bases aligning to TRBD2. This CDR3 region has 15 residues. Germline loops: CDR1 LNHDA, CDR2 SQIVND (reference sequence). The J segment lost 7 bases and the V segment lost 5 bases, leaving 7 bases of the junction unmatched.

This clone was counted only a few times. The genes are TRBV29-1 and TRBJ1-3; 9 bases align to TRBD1. CDR3 length equals 16 residues. Looked up from germline, CDR1 is SQVTM and CDR2 is ANQGSEA. The trim removed 7 bases at V and 9 bases at J, leaving 19 bases unmatched. In DNA form, the CDR3 reads TGCAGCGCTACCCATTCTTCGGGACAGGGTAGCGGCACCATATATTTT. Its translation is CSATHSSGQGSGTIYF.

J is TRBJ2-3 and V is TRBV30; D call uncertain. This CDR3 region has 12 residues. CDR1 is GTSNPN and CDR2 is SVGIG in the germline V gene (reference sequence). Between the trimmed V and J ends, which lost 4 bases and 0 bases, there was a span of 5 bases. The CDR3 DNA reads as TGTGCCTGGAAGAAGAGCACAGATACGCAGTATTTT. This translates into CAWKKSTDTQYF.

The sample holds one count of this clone. The chain combines TRBV7-2 with TRBJ1-5, with D unclear. Per the germline V gene, CDR1 is SGHTA and CDR2 is FQGNSA. The length of the CDR3 is 13 residues. V shed 2 bases and J shed 5 bases, with 7 bases lying between them. CDR3 coding DNA: TGTGCCAGCAGCTTAACGGACGATCAGCCCCAGCATTTT. It yields the protein CASSLTDDQPQHF. Combining the CDR3 with reference TRBV7-2 and TRBJ1-5 gives the whole variable domain GAGVSQSPSNKVTEKGKDVELRCDPISGHTALYWYRQSLGQGLEFLIYFQGNSAPDKSGLPSDRFSAERTGGSVSTLTIQRTQQEDSAVYLCASSLTDDQPQHFGDGTRLSIL.

Concerning this clone itself: This CDR3 fails to terminate in the conserved phenylalanine or tryptophan, so it likely reflects a read error. This rearrangement joins TRBV11-2 to TRBJ1-2; D remains unclear. CDR1 is SGHAT and CDR2 is FQNNGV in the germline V gene. This CDR3 has 13 amino acids. The V and J ends lost 5 bases and 8 bases respectively, with 15 bases between them. CDR3 sequence (DNA): TGTGCCAGCAGCCCCATCAACCGTCGAGGCTACACCCTC. This sequence encodes CASSPINRRGYTL.

This rearrangement joins TRBV29-1 to TRBJ1-2; D gene ambiguous. There are 11 residues in the CDR3. Germline CDR1 and CDR2: SQVTM and ANQGSEA. Trimming removed 7 bases from V and 2 bases from J, with 8 bases in between. This CDR3 reads CSAQRNYGYTF. CDR3 nucleotides: TGCAGCGCCCAACGGAACTATGGCTACACCTTC.

This clone was picked up a small number of times. The V and J genes are TRBV27 and TRBJ2-1; 8 nucleotides align to TRBD2. With 4 bases clipped from V and 2 bases from J, the junction kept 10 bases outside the gene matches. The CDR3 contains 17 residues. Germline lookup yields CDR1 MNHEY and CDR2 SMNVEV (reference sequence). The CDR3 region has the DNA TGTGCCAGCAGTTACCGCCCGATGACTAGCGCCTACAATGAGCAGTTCTTC. This gives the protein CASSYRPMTSAYNEQFF.

This clone has a single count. The chain is built from TRBV7-3 and TRBJ1-1; D gene unclear. Between the trimmed V and J ends, which lost 1 base and 11 bases, there was a span of 14 bases. Germline-derived CDR1 and CDR2 are SGHTA and FQGTGA. This CDR3 comprises 13 residues. CDR3 loop: CASSLMVGKQAFF. In nucleotides, the CDR3 is TGTGCCAGCAGCTTAATGGTAGGGAAACAGGCTTTCTTT.

The rearrangement joins TRBV30 to TRBJ1-4; D is unresolved. This CDR3 region has 14 residues. Between the trimmed V and J ends, which lost 3 bases and 0 bases, there was a span of 8 bases. The germline gives CDR1 GTSNPN, CDR2 SVGIG (reference sequence). CDR3 region: CAWSARSTNEKLFF. CDR3 in DNA: TGTGCCTGGAGCGCACGCTCAACTAATGAAAAACTGTTTTTT.

The chain combines TRBV5-6 with TRBJ1-2, with D unresolved. Germline lookup yields CDR1 SGHDT and CDR2 YYEEEE. Trimming cost V 4 bases and J 5 bases, with 6 bases left between them. CDR3 length: 11 amino acids. For the CDR3, the DNA is TGTGCCAGCAGCGGAACTTATGGCTACACCTTC. It encodes CASSGTYGYTF.

The chain employs TRBV18 and TRBJ1-1; no clear D gene. The CDR3 totals 14 residues. The germline V and J ends were trimmed by 3 bases and 1 base, with 9 bases remaining between them. Looked up from germline, CDR1 is KGHSH and CDR2 is LQKENI. This CDR3 is CASSPRAQNTEAFF. In DNA form, the CDR3 reads TGTGCCAGCTCACCGAGAGCACAGAACACTGAAGCTTTCTTT.

This CDR3 is CSASPNEVQYF. The CDR3 nucleotides are TGCAGTGCTAGCCCTAATGAGGTCCAGTACTTC. V gene TRBV20-1 combines with J gene TRBJ2-7; D call uncertain. Germline CDR1 and CDR2: DFQATT and SNEGSKA (reference sequence). V lost 3 bases, J lost 10 bases, and 13 bases lay in between. There are 11 residues in the CDR3.

This clone was counted between two and nine times. V usage is TRBV29-1 and J usage is TRBJ1-5; 7 bases are shared with TRBD1. The CDR3 has 13 amino acids. Germline V CDR1 and CDR2: SQVTM, ANQGSEA. With 6 bases clipped from V and 7 bases from J, the junction kept 9 bases outside the gene matches. The CDR3 nucleotides read TGCAGCGTCGAGACAGGGCAGGGGCAGCCCCAGCATTTT. Translating gives CSVETGQGQPQHF. Drawing the rest from reference TRBV29-1 and TRBJ1-5, the complete variable domain is SAVISQKPSRDICQRGTSLTIQCQVDSQVTMMFWYRQQPGQSLTLIATANQGSEATYESGFVIDKFPISRPNLTFSTLTVSNMSPEDSSIYLCSVETGQGQPQHFGDGTRLSIL.

V gene TRBV9 combines with J gene TRBJ1-1; D unresolved. Germline V lookup: CDR1 SGDLS, CDR2 YYNGEE. The CDR3 covers 14 residues. Trimming took off 4 bases at V and 3 bases at J, with 13 bases between the two ends. The CDR3 region is CASSHGFGDTEAFF. CDR3 nucleotides: TGTGCCAGCAGCCATGGATTCGGGGACACTGAAGCTTTCTTT.

The rearrangement uses TRBV7-2 and TRBJ2-7, with TRBD2 as a possible D gene (6 bases). Per germline, CDR1 SGHTA and CDR2 FQGNSA. CDR3 length: 15 amino acids. The V end was cut by 2 bases, the J end by 5 bases, with 16 bases between. Here the CDR3 reads CASSLSSGGFHEQYF. DNA for the CDR3: TGTGCCAGCAGCTTAAGTAGCGGAGGGTTCCACGAGCAGTACTTC.

This chain joins TRBV30 and TRBJ2-3; 7 nucleotides match TRBD1. Germline lookup yields CDR1 GTSNPN and CDR2 SVGIG (reference sequence). This CDR3 comprises 17 residues. The V and J ends lost 1 base and 0 bases, in that order; junction bases with no gene match: 10. The DNA of the CDR3 is TGTGCCTGGAGTGATTTTTGGGACAGCGTAAGCACAGATACGCAGTATTTT. Translation: CAWSDFWDSVSTDTQYF.

V gene TRBV5-1 combines with J gene TRBJ2-5; D remains unclear. V was pared by 1 base and J by 2 bases, with 6 bases between. This CDR3 is built from 13 residues. The germline V gene encodes CDR1 SGHRS and CDR2 YFSETQ. The CDR3 DNA follows: TGCGCCAGCAGCTTGAGGAGTCAAGAGACCCAGTACTTC. Translated: CASSLRSQETQYF.